The sequence of this T cell receptor beta chain was determined in a study of blood T cell repertoires in COVID-19. As to this clone: Other DNA sequences from this sample encode an identical CDR3 as well.

TCRdb's table, derived via immunoSEQ multiplex PCR, lists solely in-frame clones and lacks some. The sample holds about 460,000 clones; less than 90% are singletons and the top ten take more than 7.5%. The CDR3 has 12 amino acids. Germline loops: CDR1 SQVTM, CDR2 ANQGSEA. The germline V and J ends were trimmed by 5 bases and 2 bases, with 9 bases remaining between them. The rearrangement links TRBV29-1 to TRBJ1-2; D may be TRBD1 (6 bases). Sequencing used PBMCs or T cells enriched from blood (not recorded which). This clonotype originated in a woman in her fifties or sixties who had recovered from COVID-19. The CDR3 loop reads CSVTTGNYGYTF. CDR3 in DNA: TGCAGCGTTACGACAGGAAACTATGGCTACACCTTC.